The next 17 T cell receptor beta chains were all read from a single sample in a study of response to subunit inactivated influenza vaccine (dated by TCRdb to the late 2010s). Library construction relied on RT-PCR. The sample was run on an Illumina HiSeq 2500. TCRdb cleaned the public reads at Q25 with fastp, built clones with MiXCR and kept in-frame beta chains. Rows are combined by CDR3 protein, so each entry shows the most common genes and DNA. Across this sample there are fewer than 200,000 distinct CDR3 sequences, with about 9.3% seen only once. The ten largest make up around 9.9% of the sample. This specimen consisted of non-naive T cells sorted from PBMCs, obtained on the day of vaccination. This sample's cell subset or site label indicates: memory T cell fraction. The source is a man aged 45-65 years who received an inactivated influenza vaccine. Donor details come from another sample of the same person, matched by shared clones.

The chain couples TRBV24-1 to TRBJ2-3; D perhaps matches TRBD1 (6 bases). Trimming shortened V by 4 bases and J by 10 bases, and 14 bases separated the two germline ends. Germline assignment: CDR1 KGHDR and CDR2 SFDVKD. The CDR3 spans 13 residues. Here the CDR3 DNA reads TGTGCCACCAGTGACCAACAGGGTACGGCGCAGTATTTT. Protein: CATSDQQGTAQYF.

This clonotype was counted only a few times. The CDR3 coding sequence is TGCAGTGCTAAGGCTCAGGACGGATCCTACGAGCAGTACTTC. Amino acids: CSAKAQDGSYEQYF. The rearrangement joins TRBV20-1 to TRBJ2-7; no reliable D call. CDR3 length: 14 residues. Trimming stripped 4 bases from V and 1 base from J, with 14 bases between. The germline V gene encodes CDR1 DFQATT and CDR2 SNEGSKA (reference sequence).

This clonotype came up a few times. The CDR3 DNA sequence: TGTGCCAGCAGCTTTTTCTACCAGACAAATGAGCAGTTCTTC. Translated: CASSFFYQTNEQFF. V gene TRBV13 combines with J gene TRBJ2-1, with D hard to call. This CDR3 region has 14 residues. Germline CDR1 reads PRHDT; CDR2 reads FYEKMQ (reference sequence). Between the trimmed V and J ends, which lost 3 bases and 7 bases, there was a span of 13 bases.

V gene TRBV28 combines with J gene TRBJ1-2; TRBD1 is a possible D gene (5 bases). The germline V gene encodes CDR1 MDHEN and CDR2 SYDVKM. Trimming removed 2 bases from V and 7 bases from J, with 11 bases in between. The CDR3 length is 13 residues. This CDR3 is CASSLIRVGGYTF. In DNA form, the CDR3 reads TGTGCCAGCAGTTTAATCAGGGTTGGTGGCTACACCTTC.

DNA for the CDR3: TGTGCCAGCAACCCGGGGGTGAACACCGGGGAGCTGTTTTTT. Its protein product is CASNPGVNTGELFF. This rearrangement joins TRBV6-2 or TRBV6-3 to TRBJ2-2, with D perhaps matching TRBD2 (6 bases). V lost 7 bases and J 1 base, leaving 10 bases between the germline ends. The CDR3 has 14 residues. Germline CDR1 and CDR2: MNHEY and SVGEGT.

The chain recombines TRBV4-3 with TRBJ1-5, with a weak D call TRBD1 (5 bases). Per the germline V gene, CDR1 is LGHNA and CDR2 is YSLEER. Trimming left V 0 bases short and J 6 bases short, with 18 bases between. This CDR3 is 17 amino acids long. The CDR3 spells CASSQELRPGRVQPQHF. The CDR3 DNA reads TGCGCCAGCAGCCAAGAATTAAGACCGGGACGGGTTCAGCCCCAGCATTTT.

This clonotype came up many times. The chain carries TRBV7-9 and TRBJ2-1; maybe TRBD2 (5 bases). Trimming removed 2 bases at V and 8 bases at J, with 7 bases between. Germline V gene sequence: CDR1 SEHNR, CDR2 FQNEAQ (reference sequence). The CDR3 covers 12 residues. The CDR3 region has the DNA TGTGCCAGCAGCTTATTTAGCGATGAGCAGTTCTTC. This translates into CASSLFSDEQFF.

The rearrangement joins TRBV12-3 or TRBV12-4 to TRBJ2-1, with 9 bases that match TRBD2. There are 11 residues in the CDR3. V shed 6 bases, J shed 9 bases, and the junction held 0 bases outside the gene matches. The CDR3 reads CASRREGEQFF. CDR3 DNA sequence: TGTGCCAGCAGGCGGGAGGGTGAGCAGTTCTTC.

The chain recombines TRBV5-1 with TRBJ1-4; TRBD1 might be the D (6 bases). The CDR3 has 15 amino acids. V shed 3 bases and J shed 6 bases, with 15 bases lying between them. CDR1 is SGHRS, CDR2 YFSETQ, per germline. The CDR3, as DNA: TGCGCCAGCAGCTGGGGGCGGGGGAGAGATGAAAAACTGTTTTTT. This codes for CASSWGRGRDEKLFF.

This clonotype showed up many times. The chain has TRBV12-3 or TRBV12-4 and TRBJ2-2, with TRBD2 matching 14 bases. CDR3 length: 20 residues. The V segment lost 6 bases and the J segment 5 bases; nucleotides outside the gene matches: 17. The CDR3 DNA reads TGTGCCAGCAGGGACCCCCAATGGACTAGCGGGGGGAGTTGGACCGGGGAGCTGTTTTTT. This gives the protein CASRDPQWTSGGSWTGELFF.

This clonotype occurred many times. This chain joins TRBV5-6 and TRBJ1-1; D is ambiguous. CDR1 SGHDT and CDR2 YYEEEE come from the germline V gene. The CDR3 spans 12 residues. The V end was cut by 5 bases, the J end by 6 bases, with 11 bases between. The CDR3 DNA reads TGTGCCAGCAGGACCCGGGCCTCTGAAGCTTTCTTT. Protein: CASRTRASEAFF.

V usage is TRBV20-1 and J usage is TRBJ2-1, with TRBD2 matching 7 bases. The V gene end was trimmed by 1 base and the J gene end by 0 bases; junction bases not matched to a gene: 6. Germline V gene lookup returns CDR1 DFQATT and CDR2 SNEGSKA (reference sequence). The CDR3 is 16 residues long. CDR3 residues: CSARGGRGNSYNEQFF. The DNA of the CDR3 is TGCAGTGCTAGAGGTGGGCGGGGGAACTCCTACAATGAGCAGTTCTTC.

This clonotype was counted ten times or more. The CDR3 here is CSASRTGNTGELFF. In DNA, the CDR3 is TGCAGCGCCTCGAGGACGGGGAACACCGGGGAGCTGTTTTTT. V and J are TRBV29-1 and TRBJ2-2, with D unresolved. This CDR3 has 14 amino acids. Germline CDR1 reads SQVTM; CDR2 reads ANQGSEA. V gave up 7 bases and J gave up 1 base, with 13 bases separating them.

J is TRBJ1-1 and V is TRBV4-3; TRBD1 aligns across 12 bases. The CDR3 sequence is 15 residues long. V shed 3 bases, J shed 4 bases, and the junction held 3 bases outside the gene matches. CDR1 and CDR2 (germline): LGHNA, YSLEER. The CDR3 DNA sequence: TGCGCCAGCAGCCAGGGGACAGGGGGCATCACTGAAGCTTTCTTT. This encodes CASSQGTGGITEAFF.

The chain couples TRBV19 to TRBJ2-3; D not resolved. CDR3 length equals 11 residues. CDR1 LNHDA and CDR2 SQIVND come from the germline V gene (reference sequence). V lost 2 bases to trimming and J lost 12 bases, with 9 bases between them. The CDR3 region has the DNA TGTGCCAGTAGTATAATGGAAACCCAGTATTTT. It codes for CASSIMETQYF. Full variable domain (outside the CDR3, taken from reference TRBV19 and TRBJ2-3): DGGITQSPKYLFRKEGQNVTLSCEQNLNHDAMYWYRQDPGQGLRLIYYSQIVNDFQKGDIAEGYSVSREKKESFPLTVTSAQKNPTAFYLCASSIMETQYFGPGTRLTVL.

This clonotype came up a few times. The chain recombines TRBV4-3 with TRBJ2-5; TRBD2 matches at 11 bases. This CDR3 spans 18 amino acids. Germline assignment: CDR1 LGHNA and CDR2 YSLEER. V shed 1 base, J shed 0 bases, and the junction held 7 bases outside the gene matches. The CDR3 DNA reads TGCGCCAGCAGCCAAGGCCCCGGGACTAGCGGATACCAAGAGACCCAGTACTTC. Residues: CASSQGPGTSGYQETQYF.

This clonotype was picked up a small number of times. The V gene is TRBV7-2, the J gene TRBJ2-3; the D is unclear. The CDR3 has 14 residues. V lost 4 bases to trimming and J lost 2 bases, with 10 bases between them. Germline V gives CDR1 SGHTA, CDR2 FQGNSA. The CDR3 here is CASSSGTTTDTQYF. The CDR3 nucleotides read TGTGCCAGCAGCTCCGGTACTACCACAGATACGCAGTATTTT.